Below are 11 T cell receptor beta chains sequenced from a single sample in a study of beta chain features in type 1 diabetes. The whole isolated RNA underwent reverse transcription, so sequencing captured expressed TCRB transcripts. The method was immunoSEQ multiplex PCR; TCRdb's version includes in-frame clones alone and lacks a portion of them. Of around 300,000 clones in the sample, 12% to 15% were seen once. Sample: central memory CD4+ T cells from blood. These receptors all stem from a man aged 25 to 40 in good health.

Ten or more counts support this clone. The chain recombines TRBV7-3 with TRBJ2-7, with no clear D. The CDR3 totals 13 residues. V lost 2 bases, J lost 7 bases, and 12 bases lay in between. Looked up from germline, CDR1 is SGHTA and CDR2 is FQGTGA. The CDR3 DNA is TGTGCCAGCAGCTTAGTGAGAGGTGGTGAGCAGTACGTC. This encodes CASSLVRGGEQYV.

The V and J genes are TRBV7-7 and TRBJ2-5; 7 positions match TRBD2. The trim removed 5 bases at V and 5 bases at J, leaving 8 bases unmatched. The germline CDR1 and CDR2 sequences are SSHAT and FNYEAQ (reference sequence). CDR3 length equals 14 residues. Written as DNA, the CDR3 is TGTGCCAGCAGCAATAAACGGGGGGTGGAGACCCAGTACTTC. Its translation: CASSNKRGVETQYF.

The V call is TRBV5-1, the J call TRBJ2-7; 9 bases map to TRBD1. Looked up from germline, CDR1 is SGHRS and CDR2 is YFSETQ. J lost 7 bases, V lost 4 bases, and 9 bases had no gene match. CDR3 size: 14 residues. The CDR3: CASSVTGGAGEQYF. The CDR3 bases are TGCGCCAGCAGCGTAACAGGGGGCGCGGGGGAGCAGTACTTC. Complete variable domain (other parts from reference TRBV5-1 and TRBJ2-7): KAGVTQTPRYLIKTRGQQVTLSCSPISGHRSVSWYQQTPGQGLQFLFEYFSETQRNKGNFPGRFSGRQFSNSRSEMNVSTLELGDSALYLCASSVTGGAGEQYFGPGTRLTVT.

This clone was seen only a few times. The chain carries TRBV7-2 and TRBJ2-7, with a tentative D call TRBD1 (6 bases). CDR1 SGHTA and CDR2 FQGNSA come from the germline V gene. The germline V and J ends were trimmed by 5 bases and 2 bases, with 13 bases remaining between them. CDR3 length: 14 residues. CDR3 loop: CASSVTGKAYEQYF. The CDR3 DNA reads TGTGCCAGCAGCGTTACAGGGAAGGCCTACGAGCAGTACTTC.

This clone has a handful of counts. Here the CDR3 reads CASSRASQETQYF. In nucleotides, the CDR3 is TGTGCCAGCAGCCGAGCCTCCCAAGAGACCCAGTACTTC. V and J are TRBV7-3 and TRBJ2-5; D uncertain. Between the trimmed V and J ends, which lost 5 bases and 1 base, there was a span of 8 bases. The germline CDR1 and CDR2 sequences are SGHTA and FQGTGA. The CDR3 is 13 amino acids.

Note on this clone: Possible read error: a much larger clone is one base away. The same CDR3 also results from other DNA sequences found in this sample. This chain uses TRBV7-9 with TRBJ1-1; no clear D gene. The CDR3 contains 12 residues. Germline assignment: CDR1 SEHNR and CDR2 FQNEAQ (reference sequence). The ends were cut back, 3 bases at V and 1 base at J, with 3 bases in the middle. CDR3 sequence reads: CASSFRNTEAFF. CDR3 bases: TGTGCCAGCAGCTTTAGGAACACTGAAGCTTTCTTT.

CDR3 amino acids: CASSHTTLYEQYF. The CDR3 region has the DNA TGTGCCAGCAGCCATACGACACTCTACGAGCAGTACTTC. V gene TRBV5-4 combines with J gene TRBJ2-7, with D uncertain. The CDR3 runs 13 residues. The V end was cut by 4 bases, the J end by 3 bases, with 11 bases between. Per germline, CDR1 SGHNT and CDR2 YYREEE (reference sequence).

The V call is TRBV6-1, the J call TRBJ1-1; unclear D gene. The ends were cut back, 6 bases at V and 3 bases at J, with 14 bases in the middle. The CDR3 has 14 amino acids. CDR1 and CDR2 from the germline V gene are MNHNS and SASEGT. The CDR3 sequence is CASSLREGYTEAFF. The CDR3 nucleotides are TGTGCCAGCAGCTTAAGGGAGGGATACACTGAAGCTTTCTTT.

This chain connects TRBV6-6 to TRBJ2-5, with 7 bases identical to TRBD1. The last part of the DNA fits TRBJ2-7 better; the J call may be wrong. Germline CDR1 and CDR2: MNHNY and SVGAGI (reference sequence). This CDR3 is built from 15 residues. CDR3 in amino acids: CASSPLDRAKSEQYF. DNA of the CDR3: TGTGCCAGCAGTCCCCTTGACAGGGCGAAATCCGAGCAGTACTTC.

The sample holds many counts of this clone. V usage is TRBV7-2 and J usage is TRBJ2-4; 15 bases align to TRBD2. After removal of 4 bases from V and 7 bases from J, the junction contained 5 bases not matched to a gene. From germline, CDR1 is SGHTA and CDR2 FQGNSA. The CDR3 runs 16 residues. The CDR3 nucleotides read TGTGCCAGCAGCTCAGGGACTAGCGGGGGGACTAACATTCAGTACTTC. Translation gives CASSSGTSGGTNIQYF. The variable domain in full, with the rest retrieved from reference TRBV7-2 and TRBJ2-4, is GAGVSQSPSNKVTEKGKDVELRCDPISGHTALYWYRQSLGQGLEFLIYFQGNSAPDKSGLPSDRFSAERTGGSVSTLTIQRTQQEDSAVYLCASSSGTSGGTNIQYFGAGTRLSVL.

The chain has TRBV5-1 and TRBJ2-5; 12 bases map to TRBD2. Germline assignment: CDR1 SGHRS and CDR2 YFSETQ. This CDR3 is built from 15 residues. V was clipped by 4 bases and J by 3 bases; unmatched bases: 4. CDR3 coding DNA: TGCGCCAGCAGCCCAAGGACTAGCGGGAAAGAGACCCAGTACTTC. This translates into CASSPRTSGKETQYF.